The clone carrying this T cell receptor beta chain has just a few counts. Each gene name is a mouse one. The CDR3 extends 4 residues past the end of the read, so its final part is completed from the germline J gene. It was cDNA, reverse transcribed from extracted RNA, that served as the sequencing template. Data came from immunoSEQ multiplex PCR; TCRdb stores just in-frame clones and leaves some out. The sample is made up of 200,000 to 300,000 clones, none counted only once. Trimming removed 3 bases from V and 4 bases from J; junction bases left unmatched: 2. The CDR3 covers 14 residues. Germline CDR1 is NNHDY and CDR2 is SYVADS. This entry is derived from a study of CD8+ T cells in alopecia areata. Scientists pooled cutaneous lymph node cells and sorted them on CD4, CD8alpha, NKG2D, NKG2ACE and other markers.

The clonotype comes from a C3H/HeJ mouse with alopecia areata. This strain has MHC haplotype H2-k. The V call is TRBV13-3, the J call TRBJ1-1; 11 bases align to TRBD1. Material: CD4+ T cells sorted from a lymph node. This CDR3 reads CASSGTGGGTEVFF. The sequenced part of the CDR3 DNA is TGTGCCAGCAGTGGGACAGGGGGCGGCACA.